Listed below are T cell receptor beta chains from one sample, sequenced in a study of blood T cell repertoires in COVID-19. The assay was immunoSEQ multiplex PCR, and TCRdb's table has in-frame clones only and misses some. The sample includes over 100,000 clones, approximately 85% of them seen just once. The sample was peripheral blood. All receptors derive from a middle-aged man with acute or convalescent COVID-19. Each CDR3 is given with its conserved first and last residue. D genes are given only for firm matches. The size of a clone is reported for some rows only, either as once, few or many, or as a class for expanded clones.

V: TRBV5-6
size: .
J: TRBJ2-4
D: .
CDR3: CASSYDRAKNIQYF
DNA: TGTGCCAGCAGCTACGACAGGGCCAAAAACATTCAGTACTTC

V: TRBV11-2
size: once
J: TRBJ1-4
D: .
CDR3: CASSLVMGASNEKLFF
DNA: TGTGCCAGCAGCTTAGTGATGGGGGCAAGTAATGAAAAACTGTTTTTT

V: TRBV19
size: .
J: TRBJ1-4
D: .
CDR3: CASSIAGGGEKLFF
DNA: TGTGCCAGTAGTATCGCCGGGGGTGGTGAAAAACTGTTTTTT

V: TRBV5-1
size: .
J: TRBJ1-5
D: TRBD1
CDR3: CASSPGQGKGNQPQHF
DNA: TGCGCCAGCAGCCCAGGACAGGGTAAAGGCAATCAGCCCCAGCATTTT

V: TRBV6-5
size: .
J: TRBJ2-3
D: TRBD2
CDR3: CASSYGSSGGATQYF
DNA: TGTGCCAGCAGTTACGGGAGTAGCGGGGGGGCTACGCAGTATTTT

V: TRBV5-1
size: .
J: TRBJ2-7
D: TRBD2
CDR3: CASSFTSGISYEQYF
DNA: TGCGCCAGCAGCTTTACTAGCGGGATTTCCTACGAGCAGTACTTC

V: TRBV12-3/TRBV12-4
size: .
J: TRBJ1-4
D: .
CDR3: CASSFGQIEKLFF
DNA: TGTGCCAGCAGTTTCGGACAGATTGAAAAACTGTTTTTT

V: TRBV5-1
size: .
J: TRBJ2-5
D: TRBD2
CDR3: CASSPPTSPETQYF
DNA: TGCGCCAGCAGCCCCCCGACTAGCCCAGAGACCCAGTACTTC

V: TRBV3-1/TRBV3-2
size: .
J: TRBJ2-7
D: .
CDR3: CASINSSYEQYF
DNA: TGTGCCAGCATCAACAGCTCCTACGAGCAGTACTTC

V: TRBV7-2
size: .
J: TRBJ2-7
D: TRBD1
CDR3: CASSYTTGREQYF
DNA: TGTGCCAGCAGCTATACGACAGGGCGGGAGCAGTACTTC

V: TRBV6-5
size: .
J: TRBJ2-7
D: .
CDR3: CASLGQGRTHEQYF
DNA: TGTGCCAGCCTAGGGCAGGGAAGAACCCACGAGCAGTACTTC

V: TRBV5-5
size: once
J: TRBJ1-2
D: TRBD1
CDR3: CASSALGQGRDGYTF
DNA: TGTGCCAGCAGCGCCTTGGGACAGGGGAGAGATGGCTACACCTTC

V: TRBV4-3
size: .
J: TRBJ1-1
D: .
CDR3: CASSQGETAFF
DNA: TGCGCCAGCAGCCAAGGAGAAACCGCTTTCTTT

V: TRBV11-3
size: few
J: TRBJ1-1
D: .
CDR3: CASSLEAGGTEAFF
DNA: TGTGCCAGCAGCTTAGAGGCAGGAGGTACTGAAGCTTTCTTT

V: TRBV6-2/TRBV6-3
size: few
J: TRBJ2-7
D: .
CDR3: CASSANGAFSYEQYF
DNA: TGTGCCAGCAGTGCTAATGGAGCCTTCTCCTACGAGCAGTACTTC

V: TRBV18
size: .
J: TRBJ1-5
D: TRBD1
CDR3: CASSPPSARGNQPQHF
DNA: TGTGCCAGCTCACCACCTTCTGCCAGGGGGAATCAGCCCCAGCATTTT

V: TRBV7-2
size: .
J: TRBJ1-2
D: .
CDR3: CASSPGGGGNYGYTF
DNA: TGTGCCAGCAGCCCGGGAGGAGGGGGGAACTATGGCTACACCTTC

V: TRBV3-1/TRBV3-2
size: .
J: TRBJ1-2
D: .
CDR3: CASSQEQGYYGYTF
DNA: TGTGCCAGCAGCCAAGAACAGGGATACTATGGCTACACCTTC

V: TRBV7-9
size: few
J: TRBJ2-1
D: .
CDR3: CASSSGLANNEQFF
DNA: TGTGCCAGCAGCTCGGGACTTGCTAACAATGAGCAGTTCTTC

V: TRBV6-5
size: once
J: TRBJ1-6
D: TRBD1
CDR3: CASRWTGRNSPLHF
DNA: TGTGCCAGCAGATGGACAGGGCGGAATTCACCCCTCCACTTT

V: TRBV21-1
size: .
J: TRBJ2-5
D: .
CDR3: CASSKRVGTSGETQYF
DNA: TGTGCCAGCAGCAAGAGGGTGGGAACAAGTGGGGAGACCCAGTACTTC

V: TRBV11-2
size: .
J: TRBJ2-2
D: TRBD1
CDR3: CASSLDRVPTGELFF
DNA: TGTGCCAGCAGCTTGGACAGGGTCCCCACCGGGGAGCTGTTTTTT

V: TRBV11-2
size: .
J: TRBJ2-2
D: TRBD2
CDR3: CASSPGLAGCLYGTGELFF
DNA: TGTGCCAGCAGCCCGGGACTAGCGGGATGTCTTTATGGGACCGGGGAGCTGTTTTTT

V: TRBV30
size: .
J: TRBJ2-1
D: TRBD2
CDR3: CAWERERNEQFF
DNA: TGTGCCTGGGAGCGGGAGAGAAATGAGCAGTTCTTC

V: TRBV28
size: .
J: TRBJ1-1
D: .
CDR3: CASSPRQAGAFF
DNA: TGTGCCAGCAGCCCCCGACAGGCAGGAGCTTTCTTT

V: TRBV7-2
size: .
J: TRBJ1-2
D: .
CDR3: CASSSLDSPEGYTF
DNA: TGTGCCAGCAGTTCCCTGGACAGCCCTGAGGGCTACACCTTC

V: TRBV3-1/TRBV3-2
size: .
J: TRBJ2-5
D: TRBD2
CDR3: CASSQGVRSVAGEETQYF
DNA: TGTGCCAGCAGCCAAGGAGTTAGGTCGGTAGCGGGAGAAGAGACCCAGTACTTC

V: TRBV30
size: .
J: TRBJ1-1
D: .
CDR3: CACSRQADTEAFF
DNA: TGTGCCTGCTCCCGACAGGCGGACACTGAAGCTTTCTTT

V: TRBV4-1
size: .
J: TRBJ2-5
D: TRBD2
CDR3: CASSQFSGGVQETQYF
DNA: TGCGCCAGCAGCCAATTTAGCGGGGGTGTCCAAGAGACCCAGTACTTC

V: TRBV5-1
size: .
J: TRBJ2-3
D: TRBD1
CDR3: CASSLSDRGLADTQYF
DNA: TGCGCCAGCAGCTTGAGTGACAGGGGGCTAGCAGATACGCAGTATTTT

V: TRBV6-6
size: .
J: TRBJ2-7
D: .
CDR3: CASGPPGGAYEQYF
DNA: TGTGCCAGCGGCCCCCCCGGGGGAGCCTACGAGCAGTACTTC

V: TRBV20-1
size: .
J: TRBJ2-1
D: TRBD2
CDR3: CSASRPSGSSYNEQFF
DNA: TGCAGTGCTAGTAGACCTAGCGGGAGCTCCTACAATGAGCAGTTCTTC

V: TRBV6-5
size: .
J: TRBJ2-7
D: TRBD1
CDR3: CASRSRDRTTYEQYF
DNA: TGTGCCAGCAGATCCCGGGACAGGACGACCTACGAGCAGTACTTC

V: TRBV25-1
size: .
J: TRBJ2-1
D: TRBD2
CDR3: CASGGLAAYNEQFF
DNA: TGTGCCAGCGGGGGACTAGCGGCGTACAATGAGCAGTTCTTC

V: TRBV6-2/TRBV6-3
size: .
J: TRBJ2-1
D: TRBD2
CDR3: CASSYGTSGYNEQFF
DNA: TGTGCCAGCAGTTACGGGACTAGCGGTTACAATGAGCAGTTCTTC

V: TRBV5-5
size: .
J: TRBJ2-7
D: TRBD1
CDR3: CASSSGQSSYEQYF
DNA: TGTGCCAGCAGCTCGGGACAGAGCTCCTACGAGCAGTACTTC

V: TRBV12-3/TRBV12-4
size: .
J: TRBJ1-5
D: .
CDR3: CASSRARNQPQHF
DNA: TGTGCCAGCAGCAGGGCACGCAATCAGCCCCAGCATTTT

V: TRBV18
size: .
J: TRBJ1-4
D: TRBD1
CDR3: CASSPQDRVAEKLFF
DNA: TGTGCCAGCTCACCCCAGGACAGGGTGGCAGAAAAACTGTTTTTT

V: TRBV28
size: .
J: TRBJ1-5
D: TRBD1
CDR3: CASSLGQVGGQPQHF
DNA: TGTGCCAGCAGTCTAGGACAGGTGGGGGGTCAGCCCCAGCATTTT

V: TRBV7-2
size: .
J: TRBJ2-7
D: TRBD2
CDR3: CASSLDGRGRLAEYEQYF
DNA: TGTGCCAGCAGCTTAGACGGTCGCGGGAGACTAGCGGAATACGAGCAGTACTTC